The 10 T cell receptor beta chains listed next were all sequenced from one sample in a study of blood T cell repertoires in COVID-19. Assay used: immunoSEQ multiplex PCR; TCRdb lists only in-frame clones, some missing. Here the sample spans 150,000 to 200,000 clones, 80% to 85% being singletons. Source material: peripheral blood. Receptors originate from a human donor with acute or convalescent COVID-19. The donor label of this sample is uncertain.

As regards this clone: Other DNA sequences in this specimen translate into the identical CDR3. V and J are TRBV5-1 and TRBJ1-2, with 8 bases aligning to TRBD1. V lost 4 bases and J lost 3; bases outside the gene matches: 2. The CDR3 sequence is 13 residues long. CDR1 is SGHRS, CDR2 YFSETQ, per germline. This CDR3 is CASSPGQDYGYTF. The DNA of the CDR3 is TGCGCCAGCAGCCCGGGACAGGACTATGGCTACACCTTC.

The chain recombines TRBV27 with TRBJ1-2, with D tentatively TRBD1 (5 bases). Germline lookup yields CDR1 MNHEY and CDR2 SMNVEV (reference sequence). This CDR3 comprises 14 residues. V gave up 7 bases and J gave up 8 bases, with 20 bases separating them. CDR3 sequence: CASKPILEGMGYTF. CDR3 in DNA: TGTGCCAGCAAACCTATATTGGAGGGGATGGGCTACACCTTC.

The rearrangement uses TRBV18 and TRBJ2-1; 9 positions match TRBD2. The CDR3 consists of 15 residues. The V and J ends lost 1 base and 7 bases, in that order; junction bases with no gene match: 5. Germline V CDR1 and CDR2: KGHSH, LQKENI. CDR3 amino acids: CASSPQGLAGNEQFF. The CDR3, as DNA: TGTGCCAGCTCACCACAAGGGCTAGCGGGGAATGAGCAGTTCTTC.

This clone occurred once. V usage is TRBV19 and J usage is TRBJ1-6; 7 positions match TRBD1. Germline loops: CDR1 LNHDA, CDR2 SQIVND (reference sequence). The CDR3 is 14 amino acids. Losses at the gene ends were 4 bases for V and 4 bases for J; bases not matched to a gene: 1. CDR3 region: CASSKGQYNSPLHF. Written as DNA, the CDR3 is TGTGCCAGTAGTAAGGGACAGTATAATTCACCCCTCCACTTT.

The genes are TRBV5-6 and TRBJ2-1; 8 bases line up with TRBD2. V lost 4 bases to trimming and J lost 14 bases; unmatched junction nucleotides: 8. The CDR3 is made up of 12 amino acids. Germline lookup yields CDR1 SGHDT and CDR2 YYEEEE. DNA for the CDR3: TGTGCCAGCAGCCCCAGGACGGGGGGGGAGTTCTTC. This gives the protein CASSPRTGGEFF.

The rearrangement joins TRBV6-1 to TRBJ1-1; D may be TRBD1 (5 bases). The CDR3 consists of 16 residues. The V gene lost 3 bases and the J gene lost 3 bases, with 17 bases spanning the gap. Germline V CDR1 and CDR2: MNHNS, SASEGT. The CDR3 is CASSDPRGGADTEAFF. CDR3 bases: TGTGCCAGCAGTGACCCAAGGGGCGGGGCGGACACTGAAGCTTTCTTT.

The chain's CDR3 is CASSKEGGGYYEQYF. In nucleotides, the CDR3 is TGCGCCAGCAGCAAGGAAGGTGGCGGATACTACGAGCAGTACTTC. V is TRBV5-1 and J is TRBJ2-7; D is unclear. V dropped 4 bases and J dropped 3 bases, with 17 bases sitting between them. The CDR3 sequence is 15 residues long. Germline V gene lookup returns CDR1 SGHRS and CDR2 YFSETQ.

The V call is TRBV18, the J call TRBJ2-3, with 13 nucleotides matching TRBD2. From germline, CDR1 is KGHSH and CDR2 LQKENI. The CDR3 covers 17 residues. Germline trimming cut 1 base from V and 6 bases from J; bases unmatched to any gene: 7. The CDR3 DNA sequence: TGTGCCAGCTCACCACGCGAGGGACTAGCGGGATTGGATACGCAGTATTTT. Translation: CASSPREGLAGLDTQYF.

CDR3 protein: CASSTLQGAGTDTQYF. DNA for the CDR3: TGCGCCAGCAGCACCTTACAGGGGGCAGGCACAGATACGCAGTATTTT. The rearrangement joins TRBV5-1 to TRBJ2-3; TRBD1 aligns across 9 bases. V lost 4 bases to trimming and J lost 1 base; unmatched junction nucleotides: 7. The CDR3 sequence is 16 residues long. Germline lookup yields CDR1 SGHRS and CDR2 YFSETQ.

The chain couples TRBV5-1 to TRBJ2-1; possibly TRBD2 for D (6 bases). V lost 3 bases and J 7 bases, leaving 17 bases between the germline ends. The length of the CDR3 is 15 residues. CDR1 SGHRS and CDR2 YFSETQ come from the germline V gene. CDR3: CASSSSETGENEQFF. CDR3 bases: TGCGCCAGCAGCTCATCGGAGACGGGGGAGAATGAGCAGTTCTTC.